This TCR beta chain is from a study of blood T cell repertoires in COVID-19. Deletions cut 6 bases from V and 2 bases from J, with 17 bases between. CDR3 length: 16 amino acids. The V gene's germline CDR1 is MDHEN and CDR2 SYDVKM. Original processing notes: For nucleated cells, counts were estimated from reference gene primer amplification. This table comes from immunoSEQ multiplex PCR, and its TCRdb copy is limited to in-frame clones, with some not included. V and J calls and clone size are given by that table; D and trimming were obtained from the DNA. The table records 90,000 to 95,000 clones, around nine tenths of them present only once.

This receptor was identified in a woman aged 70-85 years with acute or convalescent COVID-19. The gene calls are TRBV28 and TRBJ1-5; D gene unclear. Sequences were obtained from peripheral blood. The CDR3 region is CASRAPGRVGNQPQHF. CDR3 nucleotides: TGTGCCAGCAGGGCCCCTGGGAGGGTGGGCAATCAGCCCCAGCATTTT.